This entry describes one T cell receptor beta chain. This sample was included in a study of blood T cell repertoires in COVID-19. Study summary: The origin of the acute and convalescent COVID-19 samples was the United States, Italy and Spain.

The CDR3 is made up of 15 amino acids. Trimming left V 4 bases short and J 2 bases short, with 13 bases between. Germline V gives CDR1 SGHRS, CDR2 YFSETQ. TCRdb keeps only in-frame clones here, not all; method: immunoSEQ multiplex PCR. Among fewer than 250,000 clones, 65% to 90% were seen once, and the ten largest hold approximately 4.5%. Sequenced input: peripheral blood. This chain connects TRBV5-1 to TRBJ1-3; possibly TRBD1 for D (5 bases). This receptor was identified in a woman between 65 and 79 years old with acute or convalescent COVID-19. The CDR3 protein is CASSPRGRTGNTIYF. The CDR3 DNA sequence: TGCGCCAGCAGCCCCCGGGGGAGGACTGGAAACACCATATATTTT.